This TCR beta chain was captured in a study of T-cell reconstitution after alpha-beta-depleted transplantation in children. TCRbeta library construction was performed incorporating unique molecular identifiers. TCRdb redid the calling of the PCR reads with MiXCR, one entry per CDR3 protein. The sample contains 490,000 or so distinct CDR3 sequences, approximately 12% of which appear only once. The CDR3 covers 13 residues. V lost 5 bases and J 0 bases, leaving 7 bases between the germline ends. Per the germline V gene, CDR1 is SGHTA and CDR2 is FQGNSA. V usage is TRBV7-2 and J usage is TRBJ1-1; D gene uncertain. The source is a human donor who donated a stem cell graft to a child with combined immunodeficiency. Sequenced material: PBMCs from the stem cell graft donor, taken from the stem cell graft. This CDR3 is CASSTYLNTEAFF. Written as DNA, the CDR3 is TGTGCCAGCAGCACGTACCTGAACACTGAAGCTTTCTTT. The full variable domain, its missing parts supplied by reference TRBV7-2 and TRBJ1-1, is GAGVSQSPSNKVTEKGKDVELRCDPISGHTALYWYRQSLGQGLEFLIYFQGNSAPDKSGLPSDRFSAERTGGSVSTLTIQRTQQEDSAVYLCASSTYLNTEAFFGQGTRLTVV.